The clone carrying this T cell receptor (beta chain) occurred many times. What it recognizes is unknown. This sample is drawn from a study of regulatory T cells in long-lasting Graves disease. Study-level findings and limits: Among persistent patients, a larger number of public clonotypes were shared (roughly 2,700) than among newly diagnosed patients (roughly 1,000). Newly diagnosed patients had higher TCR diversity than persistent Graves' patients did.

The time point here: persistent/refractory GD, antithyroid drugs over 5 years with positive TRAb. PBMC RNA served as the TCR library source. Building the TCR beta libraries relied on iRepertoire HTBI primers, and CDR3 regions underwent Arm-PCR. Via MiXCR, TCRdb re-called the multiplex PCR reads, giving one row per CDR3 protein. The table lists about 430,000 distinct CDR3 sequences, roughly a fifth of them singletons, with around an eighth in the top ten. This sample comprised peripheral blood mononuclear cells (PBMCs), obtained when the disease was refractory, from a patient treated with antithyroid drugs. This TCR derives from a female donor with Graves disease.

This CDR3 is CSARAPLLGEQYF. CDR3 DNA sequence: TGCAGTGCTAGAGCTCCTCTATTGGGGGAGCAGTACTTC. The chain recombines TRBV20-1 with TRBJ2-7; D gene unclear. CDR3 length equals 13 residues. Germline CDR1 DFQATT, CDR2 SNEGSKA (reference sequence). V was shortened by 1 base and J by 7 bases, with 14 bases between the two germline ends.